This TCR beta chain was sequenced during a study of T cells in women clearing cervical HPV infection (dated by TCRdb to the late 2010s). Regarding the research as a whole: Cases were some 24 women with histologically confirmed HPV16-related CIN3 or worse, including 2 invasive cancers. Five blinded duplicates per group were added as quality controls, giving around 60 samples: 50 or so participants and roughly 10 replicates. Since only a few of the women had HLA typing available, the possibility that HLA type was acting as a confounder could not be ruled out. For cases, a median interval of roughly 150 days, with an interquartile range of roughly 80 to 200 days, was observed between lesion detection and blood sampling. The parent cohort enrolled 10,000 or so women aged 18 or older in Guanacaste, Costa Rica, during about 1993 to 1994 and followed them for more than 6 years. Controls were 25 women whose single incident HPV16 infection cleared within 12 months without precancer or cancer developing. This exploratory proof-of-principle case-control study, nested within the Guanacaste HPV Natural History Study in Costa Rica, compared TCR repertoires among women with different cervical HPV16 outcomes. Cases had a median age of about 34 years and controls had a median age of about 37, with no significant differences in baseline characteristics. Cases were matched to controls by age within five years and by the year the sample was collected. Case blood was taken at the visit when the lesion was first identified, whereas control blood was taken when infection was no longer detected.

Regarding this clone: The specificity of this receptor is unknown. Sequencing ends 3 residues short of the CDR3 end; the germline J gene provides the rest.

The V end gives up 6 bases and the J end 1 base, leaving 10 bases in the junction not matched to a gene. CDR1 and CDR2, looked up from the germline V gene, are SQVTM and ANQGSEA. The CDR3 numbers 15 residues from cysteine through phenylalanine. Part of the CDR3 DNA is given, 36 bases translated from base 1. Every participant had a single incident cervical HPV16 infection, and prevalent HPV16 infections were excluded. Cervical HPV DNA was detected by MY09/MY11 PCR and genotyped by dot-blot hybridization. Roughly 15 mL of heparinized blood was centrifuged, after which the buffy coat was aliquoted, frozen at -30 degrees C, and then stored at -80 degrees C. Genomic DNA was extracted from buffy coat specimens using QIAGEN kits. General conclusions and limits of the study: The cross-sectional design could not show whether associations preceded infection or resulted from it; effector/memory subsets and HPV-specific T cells were not isolated. TCR repertoire richness was significantly higher in CIN3+ cases than in controls across sequencing depths, while evenness did not differ. Because the number of T cells in each sample was unknown, differences in richness could reflect differing T-cell content rather than repertoire biology. TRBV6-7 relative abundance was lower in cases than in controls (approximately 0.11% versus 0.16%; Bonferroni P = 0.0008). Random forest classifiers combining richness and V gene abundances distinguished cases from controls with an estimated AUC of approximately 0.8.

TCR beta CDR3 regions were amplified by multiplex PCR from an average of around 1,200 ng genomic DNA per sample using the immunoSEQ assay. The assay corrected primer bias using a complete synthetic TCR repertoire to establish an amplification baseline. Amplicons were sequenced on the Illumina platform. Concerning the study's data processing: Sequence errors were corrected by clustering with frequency ratios and a modified nearest-neighbor algorithm, and the sequences were then analyzed in the immunoSEQ Analyzer using IMGT gene definitions. At each rarefaction depth, TCR richness and evenness were averaged across 20 rarefaction repeats, and samples with fewer sequences than that depth were excluded. Wilcoxon rank sum tests with FDR correction were used to compare relative abundances of V, D and J genes between the groups. An intraclass correlation of roughly 96% for TCR richness and an average of about 77% across approximately 63 gene segments were obtained from the blinded duplicates. Not all clones reach the TCRdb copy of this immuneACCESS table, which keeps in-frame sequences only. Checked studies attribute under half of the gap to unresolved V genes and leave the rest unexplained. Clone size and V and J calls were adopted from that table, with D and trimming inferred from the DNA. The sample's own table lists about 48,000 clones. The top ten clonotypes cover around 1.5% of the sample.

Sequencing was carried out using blood buffy coat. The receptor's source is a woman aged 18 to 75 with a cervical HPV16 infection that either progressed to CIN3+ or cleared (not recorded which). This sequence uses TRBV29-1 and TRBJ1-1; a stretch of 8 junction bases matches TRBD1. CDR3 loop: CSVREGQGRNTEAFF. The sequenced part of the CDR3 DNA is TGCAGCGTCAGGGAAGGACAGGGTAGGAACACTGAA.